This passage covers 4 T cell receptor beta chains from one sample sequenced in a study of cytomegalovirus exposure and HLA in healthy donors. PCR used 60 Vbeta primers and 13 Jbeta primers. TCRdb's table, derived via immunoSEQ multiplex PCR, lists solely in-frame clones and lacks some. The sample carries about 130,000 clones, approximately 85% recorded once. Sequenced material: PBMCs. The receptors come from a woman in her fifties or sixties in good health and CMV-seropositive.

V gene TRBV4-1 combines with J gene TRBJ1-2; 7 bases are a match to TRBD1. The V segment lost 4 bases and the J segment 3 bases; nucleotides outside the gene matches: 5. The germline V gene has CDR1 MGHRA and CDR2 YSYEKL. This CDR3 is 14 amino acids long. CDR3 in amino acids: CASSPETGHYGYTF. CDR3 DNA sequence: TGCGCCAGCAGCCCAGAGACAGGGCACTATGGCTACACCTTC.

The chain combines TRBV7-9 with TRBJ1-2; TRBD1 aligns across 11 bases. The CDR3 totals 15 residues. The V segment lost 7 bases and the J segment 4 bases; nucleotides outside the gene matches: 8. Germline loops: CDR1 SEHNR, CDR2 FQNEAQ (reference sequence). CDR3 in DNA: TGTGCCAGCAACTCGGGACAGGGGGAAACCTATGGCTACACCTTC. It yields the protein CASNSGQGETYGYTF.

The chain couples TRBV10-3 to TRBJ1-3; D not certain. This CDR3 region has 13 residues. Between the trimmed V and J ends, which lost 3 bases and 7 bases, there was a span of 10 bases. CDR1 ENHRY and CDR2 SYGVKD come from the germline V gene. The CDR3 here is CAISESGSNTIYF. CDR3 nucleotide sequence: TGTGCCATCAGTGAATCGGGGTCGAACACCATATATTTT.

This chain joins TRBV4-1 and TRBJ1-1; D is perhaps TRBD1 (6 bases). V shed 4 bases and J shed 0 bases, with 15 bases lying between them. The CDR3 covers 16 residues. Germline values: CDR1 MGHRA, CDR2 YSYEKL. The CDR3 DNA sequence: TGCGCCAGCAGCCTCTCCCCGGGGGGGCTGAACACTGAAGCTTTCTTT. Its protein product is CASSLSPGGLNTEAFF.